The 32 T cell receptor beta chains given below trace back to one sample, sequenced in a study of blood T cell repertoires in COVID-19. The data were produced by immunoSEQ multiplex PCR, yet TCRdb's version contains in-frame clones alone and is incomplete. Of a few hundred thousand clones in the sample, around 86% are singletons; the top ten hold about 1.7%. Material: PBMCs or T cells enriched from blood (not recorded which). Receptors originate from a middle-aged man who had recovered from COVID-19.

This chain links TRBV7-2 with TRBJ1-5, with D possibly TRBD1 on 5 matching bases. The length of the CDR3 is 15 residues. The germline gives CDR1 SGHTA, CDR2 FQGNSA. The V end lost 4 bases, the J end lost 3 bases, and 13 bases lay between the germline ends. CDR3 sequence (DNA): TGTGCCAGCAGCTCCCAGGGTACTAACAATCAGCCCCAGCATTTT. Protein sequence: CASSSQGTNNQPQHF.

The J gene is TRBJ2-7, the V gene TRBV3-1 (or the pseudogene TRBV3-2), with TRBD1 matching 9 bases. V shed 4 bases and J 4 bases; nucleotides not matched to a gene: 5. The CDR3 length is 14 residues. Per germline, CDR1 LGHDT and CDR2 YNNKEL (reference sequence). This CDR3 reads CASSPGQGSYEQYF. In nucleotides, the CDR3 is TGTGCCAGCAGCCCGGGACAGGGTAGTTACGAGCAGTACTTC.

The chain has TRBV7-3 and TRBJ2-5; 10 nucleotides line up with TRBD1. Per germline, CDR1 SGHTA and CDR2 FQGTGA. The CDR3 runs to 14 residues. V trimming: 5 bases; J trimming: 3 bases; junction bases outside the gene matches: 3. The CDR3: CASSPGTGEETQYF. Written as DNA, the CDR3 is TGTGCCAGCAGCCCCGGGACAGGGGAAGAGACCCAGTACTTC.

J is TRBJ1-1 and V is TRBV11-2, with 12 bases fitting TRBD1. The CDR3 spans 15 residues. The germline CDR1 and CDR2 sequences are SGHAT and FQNNGV. Germline trimming cut 5 bases from V and 4 bases from J; bases unmatched to any gene: 5. This CDR3 reads CASSDRDRGPTEAFF. The CDR3 region has the DNA TGTGCCAGCAGCGACCGGGACAGGGGGCCCACTGAAGCTTTCTTT.

V gene TRBV28 combines with J gene TRBJ2-1; a weak D match, TRBD2 (7 bases). The CDR3 covers 15 residues. The germline V gene encodes CDR1 MDHEN and CDR2 SYDVKM. Trimming shortened V by 1 base and J by 6 bases, and 13 bases separated the two germline ends. CDR3 in amino acids: CASSLYRGARNEQFF. CDR3 DNA sequence: TGTGCCAGCAGTTTATACCGGGGGGCGCGCAATGAGCAGTTCTTC.

This clone came up a few times. This sequence joins TRBV7-2 and TRBJ2-4; TRBD1 might be the D (6 bases). The CDR3 runs 15 residues. Germline values: CDR1 SGHTA, CDR2 FQGNSA. The V end was cut by 3 bases, the J end by 4 bases, with 13 bases between. DNA of the CDR3: TGTGCCAGCAGCTTGTGGTCGCAGGGGAAAAACATTCAGTACTTC. Its translation: CASSLWSQGKNIQYF.

The chain couples TRBV18 to TRBJ1-2, with D possibly matching TRBD1 (6 bases). The CDR3 contains 12 residues. CDR1 and CDR2 from the germline V gene are KGHSH and LQKENI. The germline V and J ends were trimmed by 4 bases and 6 bases, with 9 bases remaining between them. In DNA, the CDR3 is TGTGCCAGCTCACTCACAGGGAATGGCTACACCTTC. Its translation is CASSLTGNGYTF.

Regarding this clone: Other nucleotide sequences in the sample specify the same CDR3. This sequence joins TRBV28 and TRBJ1-5; a weak D match, TRBD1 (5 bases). CDR3 size: 12 residues. V dropped 7 bases and J dropped 4 bases, with 8 bases sitting between them. Germline V lookup: CDR1 MDHEN, CDR2 SYDVKM. CDR3 protein: CASIGGNQPQHF. The CDR3 DNA follows: TGTGCCAGCATCGGGGGTAATCAGCCCCAGCATTTT.

The chain links TRBV3-1 (or the pseudogene TRBV3-2) to TRBJ2-1; weak D call: TRBD1 (5 bases). CDR1 and CDR2 (germline): LGHDT, YNNKEL (reference sequence). Between the trimmed V and J ends, which lost 0 bases and 4 bases, there was a span of 7 bases. The CDR3 is made up of 14 amino acids. CDR3 nucleotides: TGTGCCAGCAGCCAAGAGACAGCTTACAATGAGCAGTTCTTC. Translation: CASSQETAYNEQFF.

The chain couples TRBV7-2 to TRBJ2-7, with D possibly matching TRBD1 (6 bases). Germline-derived CDR1 and CDR2 are SGHTA and FQGNSA. CDR3 size: 15 residues. V was trimmed by 1 base and J by 7 bases, leaving 17 bases between them. For the CDR3, the DNA is TGTGCCAGCAGCTTAGATGGACAGCTACTCGGAGAGCAGTACTTC. It encodes CASSLDGQLLGEQYF. Filled out from reference TRBV7-2 and TRBJ2-7, the complete variable domain reads GAGVSQSPSNKVTEKGKDVELRCDPISGHTALYWYRQSLGQGLEFLIYFQGNSAPDKSGLPSDRFSAERTGGSVSTLTIQRTQQEDSAVYLCASSLDGQLLGEQYFGPGTRLTVT.

The chain joins TRBV4-3 to TRBJ1-2; D gene uncertain. Germline lookup yields CDR1 LGHNA and CDR2 YSLEER. V was shortened by 1 base and J by 0 bases, with 6 bases between the two germline ends. The CDR3 sequence is 14 residues long. Here the CDR3 DNA reads TGCGCCAGCAGCCAAGGTACAGCTAACTATGGCTACACCTTC. It codes for CASSQGTANYGYTF.

The chain uses TRBV18 and TRBJ1-3; TRBD1 might be the D (5 bases). Germline V lookup: CDR1 KGHSH, CDR2 LQKENI. The CDR3 runs to 16 residues. V shed 3 bases and J shed 0 bases, with 12 bases lying between them. As DNA, the CDR3 is TGTGCCAGCTCACCGCCCGGGGGTAACTCTGGAAACACCATATATTTT. Protein product: CASSPPGGNSGNTIYF.

V gene TRBV9 combines with J gene TRBJ2-1, with 11 bases aligning to TRBD2. The CDR3 spans 16 residues. Germline V gene lookup returns CDR1 SGDLS and CDR2 YYNGEE. Losses at the gene ends were 0 bases for V and 7 bases for J; bases not matched to a gene: 6. CDR3: CASSVGPSGGSNEQFF. CDR3 bases: TGTGCCAGCAGCGTAGGACCTAGCGGGGGGTCAAATGAGCAGTTCTTC.

The rearrangement uses TRBV11-2 and TRBJ1-2, with a possible D match to TRBD1 (6 bases). V dropped 2 bases and J dropped 4 bases, with 17 bases sitting between them. CDR3 length equals 16 residues. Germline assignment: CDR1 SGHAT and CDR2 FQNNGV. DNA for the CDR3: TGTGCCAGCAGCTTACTCTTTGGGGGGGCGGGCTATGGCTACACCTTC. Its translation is CASSLLFGGAGYGYTF.

This clone turned up a few times. The rearrangement joins TRBV7-3 to TRBJ1-6; TRBD1 aligns across 8 bases. Germline V CDR1 and CDR2: SGHTA, FQGTGA. The ends lost 6 bases at V and 7 bases at J; junction bases unmatched: 8. CDR3 length: 15 residues. CDR3 sequence: CASRTSDRENSPLHF. In DNA, the CDR3 is TGTGCCAGCAGGACGTCGGACAGGGAGAATTCACCCCTCCACTTT.

The rearrangement uses TRBV5-4 and TRBJ1-2; 8 bases are a match to TRBD1. Losses at the gene ends were 4 bases for V and 0 bases for J; bases not matched to a gene: 2. CDR1 and CDR2 from the germline V gene are SGHNT and YYREEE (reference sequence). The CDR3 consists of 14 residues. This CDR3 is CASSRDRTNYGYTF. For the CDR3, the DNA is TGTGCCAGCAGCAGGGACAGGACTAACTATGGCTACACCTTC.

This clone appeared once. The chain is built from TRBV7-9 and TRBJ1-2; unclear D gene. V was shortened by 5 bases and J by 2 bases, with 27 bases between the two germline ends. CDR3 length equals 19 residues. Germline CDR1 is SEHNR and CDR2 is FQNEAQ (reference sequence). The CDR3 sequence: CASSRTPTDPGGENYGYTF. CDR3 bases: TGTGCCAGCAGCCGAACACCTACGGACCCCGGAGGAGAAAACTATGGCTACACCTTC.

This clone was detected a few times. V and J are TRBV7-8 and TRBJ2-5; 13 nucleotides align to TRBD2. This CDR3 contains 22 residues. The junction had 29 bases not matched to a gene; V was cut back by 8 bases and J by 5 bases. Germline V CDR1 and CDR2: SGHVS, FQNEAQ. The CDR3 protein is CASSPYRSRLAGGVSYWETQYF. DNA of the CDR3: TGTGCCAGCTCCCCCTATCGTTCAAGACTAGCGGGAGGAGTCTCTTATTGGGAGACCCAGTACTTC. The full variable domain, completed using reference TRBV7-8 and TRBJ2-5, is GAGVSQSPRYKVAKRGQDVALRCDPISGHVSLFWYQQALGQGPEFLTYFQNEAQLDKSGLPSDRFFAERPEGSVSTLKIQRTQQEDSAVYLCASSPYRSRLAGGVSYWETQYFGPGTRLLVL.

The CDR3 DNA follows: TGTGCCAGCAGTTTAAACAGGGTCAATGAGCAGTTCTTC. Protein sequence: CASSLNRVNEQFF. The chain recombines TRBV27 with TRBJ2-1; weak D call: TRBD1 (6 bases). Germline V gene lookup returns CDR1 MNHEY and CDR2 SMNVEV (reference sequence). CDR3 length: 13 amino acids. V lost 2 bases, J lost 6 bases, and 8 bases lay in between.

This clone showed up just a few times. The rearrangement links TRBV6-2 or TRBV6-3 to TRBJ2-3, with 7 bases lining up with TRBD2. V was pared by 3 bases and J by 4 bases, with 4 bases of the junction left unmatched. CDR1 is MNHEY, CDR2 SVGEGT, per germline. The CDR3 totals 14 residues. CDR3 bases: TGTGCCAGCAGTTATCCGACTAGCCCAGATACGCAGTATTTT. This codes for CASSYPTSPDTQYF.

The gene calls are TRBV6-2 or TRBV6-3 and TRBJ2-5, with 9 bases aligning to TRBD1. From germline, CDR1 is MNHEY and CDR2 SVGEGT. CDR3 size: 17 residues. Trimming at V came to 2 bases and at J to 5 bases, leaving 12 bases not matched to a gene. CDR3: CASSYGTGRGRGETQYF. The CDR3 DNA sequence: TGTGCCAGCAGTTACGGGACAGGGAGGGGACGAGGGGAGACCCAGTACTTC.

V and J are TRBV7-2 and TRBJ2-6, with TRBD2 matching over 10 bases. V shed 2 bases, J shed 4 bases, and the junction held 8 bases outside the gene matches. CDR3 size: 18 residues. Germline V gives CDR1 SGHTA, CDR2 FQGNSA. In nucleotides, the CDR3 is TGTGCCAGCAGCTTAATGAGCGGGGGGGCATCCGGGGCCAACGTCCTGACTTTC. It encodes CASSLMSGGASGANVLTF. Together with reference TRBV7-2 and TRBJ2-6, the CDR3 gives the full variable domain: GAGVSQSPSNKVTEKGKDVELRCDPISGHTALYWYRQSLGQGLEFLIYFQGNSAPDKSGLPSDRFSAERTGGSVSTLTIQRTQQEDSAVYLCASSLMSGGASGANVLTFGAGSRLTVL.

The gene calls are TRBV25-1 and TRBJ2-1; 8 bases line up with TRBD1. The CDR3 sequence is 17 residues long. Germline V gene sequence: CDR1 MGHDK, CDR2 SYGVNS. The V segment lost 6 bases and the J segment 3 bases; nucleotides outside the gene matches: 13. The CDR3 region has the DNA TGTGCCAGCAGCCGGGACAGGTTCACCTCGGGCTACAATGAGCAGTTCTTC. It encodes CASSRDRFTSGYNEQFF.

The rearrangement joins TRBV2 to TRBJ1-1, with 7 bases matching TRBD1. With V trimmed by 4 bases and J by 4 bases, 6 bases remained unmatched. CDR3 length: 14 amino acids. The V gene's germline CDR1 is SNHLY and CDR2 FYNNEI. CDR3 residues: CASSGQGEATEAFF. CDR3 sequence (DNA): TGTGCCAGCAGTGGACAGGGAGAGGCCACTGAAGCTTTCTTT.

The gene calls are TRBV5-1 and TRBJ2-4; D possibly corresponds to TRBD2 (6 bases). The CDR3 has 16 residues. V dropped 0 bases and J dropped 3 bases, with 13 bases sitting between them. Germline values: CDR1 SGHRS, CDR2 YFSETQ. The CDR3: CASSLELAWSKNIQYF. The CDR3 DNA follows: TGCGCCAGCAGCTTGGAACTAGCCTGGAGCAAAAACATTCAGTACTTC.

This clone was seen only a few times. The V and J genes are TRBV27 and TRBJ1-2; D gene unclear. Germline CDR1 reads MNHEY; CDR2 reads SMNVEV (reference sequence). The CDR3 length is 13 residues. V was pared by 3 bases and J by 7 bases, with 12 bases between. Written as DNA, the CDR3 is TGTGCCAGCAGTTTTAACGGGTATGCTGGCTACACCTTC. Translated: CASSFNGYAGYTF.

The chain recombines TRBV7-8 with TRBJ1-2, with TRBD1 identical over 9 bases. V gave up 4 bases and J gave up 8 bases; unmatched junction bases: 11. This CDR3 has 15 residues. Germline-derived CDR1 and CDR2 are SGHVS and FQNEAQ. The CDR3: CASSSRRQGTGGYTF. The CDR3, as DNA: TGTGCCAGCAGCTCCCGCCGGCAGGGGACAGGGGGCTACACCTTC.

The chain employs TRBV5-4 and TRBJ1-1; 10 nucleotides match TRBD1. The CDR3 has 17 amino acids. Trimming removed 4 bases from V and 0 bases from J; junction bases left unmatched: 9. The V gene's germline CDR1 is SGHNT and CDR2 YYREEE (reference sequence). The CDR3 region is CASSPRDRGVMNTEAFF. The CDR3 nucleotides are TGTGCCAGCAGCCCCCGGGACAGGGGCGTTATGAACACTGAAGCTTTCTTT.

The chain uses TRBV18 and TRBJ1-5; D not certain. The V end was cut by 0 bases, the J end by 1 base, with 10 bases between. The CDR3 extends over 16 amino acids. CDR1 and CDR2 from the germline V gene are KGHSH and LQKENI. The CDR3 nucleotides read TGTGCCAGCTCACCACCGTCCGGGTACAGCAATCAGCCCCAGCATTTT. Its translation is CASSPPSGYSNQPQHF. The variable domain in full, completed from reference TRBV18 and TRBJ1-5, reads NAGVMQNPRHLVRRRGQEARLRCSPMKGHSHVYWYRQLPEEGLKFMVYLQKENIIDESGMPKERFSAEFPKEGPSILRIQQVVRGDSAAYFCASSPPSGYSNQPQHFGDGTRLSIL.

The rearrangement uses TRBV29-1 and TRBJ2-3; 8 nucleotides match TRBD1. CDR1 and CDR2 (germline): SQVTM, ANQGSEA. This CDR3 contains 12 residues. V dropped 4 bases and J dropped 5; count of bases not matched to a gene: 2. CDR3 protein: CSVGRGQDTQYF. The CDR3 coding sequence is TGCAGCGTTGGCAGGGGGCAAGATACGCAGTATTTT.

In DNA form, the CDR3 reads TGTGCCAGCAGCTGGGGGGAGGGGCGGTTGTCCTACGAGCAGTACTTC. As protein: CASSWGEGRLSYEQYF. The rearrangement uses TRBV7-2 and TRBJ2-7; 7 positions agree with TRBD2. The CDR3 is 16 amino acids. V lost 4 bases and J lost 1; bases outside the gene matches: 10. Germline values: CDR1 SGHTA, CDR2 FQGNSA.

This clone was seen only a few times. V usage is TRBV12-5 and J usage is TRBJ1-4; D is possibly TRBD1 (6 bases). Germline V gene lookup returns CDR1 LGHNT and CDR2 FRNRAP. This CDR3 comprises 12 residues. Trimming left V 7 bases short and J 4 bases short, with 7 bases between. The CDR3 nucleotides read TGTGCTAGTGTGGACAGTAATGAAAAACTGTTTTTT. Its protein is CASVDSNEKLFF.